This T cell receptor beta chain was found in a study of T cells in tuberculosis (dated by TCRdb to the late 2010s). Background for the entire study: In the study, CD1B tetramers and high-throughput TCR immunosequencing were combined to characterize T cells specific for the mycobacterial lipid antigen glucose monomycolate (GMM). The investigation overall reported the following: T cells binding the CD1B-GMM tetramer with low affinity may have been missed by the stringent sort gate.

Points on this clone: No much larger clone exists at a distance of one base, and base qualities are not known.

Because TCR-alpha and TCR-beta chains were sequenced unpaired, no information on chain pairing was available. TCR libraries were generated with the immunoSEQ multiplex PCR assay, using TCR-beta and/or TCR-alpha/delta assays for each sample. The amplified TCR libraries were sequenced using the Illumina high-throughput platform. The original methods were these. Clustering and dimensionality reduction relied on pairwise TCRdist distances among GMM-specific receptors from T cells that were either sorted ex vivo or expanded in vitro. Sequence motifs, defined by gene usage and CDR3 content, were tested for enrichment in tetramer-positive compared with tetramer-negative populations. TCRdb's version of the immuneACCESS table is confined to in-frame rearrangements and falls short of the full clone set. An unresolved V gene accounts for under half of the shortfall where checked; the remainder is of unknown origin. That table gives V, J and clone size, and the DNA gave D and trimming. Here the sample has 55,000 to 60,000 clones; nearly 90% occur a single time. The top ten constitute roughly a fifth of the sample.

After being thawed and rested overnight, PBMC were stained with GMM-loaded CD1B tetramer, a Live/Dead dye and anti-CD3, and were then sorted on a FACS Aria II. C32 glucose monomycolate purified from Rhodococcus equi was loaded onto CD1B tetramers. Before cryopreservation, the PBMC used for tetramer sorting had been depleted of CD14-expressing monocytes as part of a separate study. From each donor, around 96,000 tetramer-negative cells were sorted and analyzed together with the tetramer-positive cells. GMM-loaded CD1B tetramers were used to sort antigen-specific T cells from a handful of healthy South African adults. The CDR3 has 14 amino acids, counting the end cysteine and phenylalanine. Only the CDR3 DNA is retained, 42 bases long and in frame from the first base. V lost 2 bases and J lost 2 bases; the stretch between them is 9 bases long. Reading the germline V gene gives CDR1 MNHNS and CDR2 SASEGT.

The rearrangement combines TRBV6-1 with TRBJ1-1; the D segment cannot be called with confidence. Sequencing was performed on CD1b-GMM tetramer-negative cells sorted from PBMCs. Taken with the paper, the label for cell subset or site translates to: T cells not binding CD1B-GMM tetramer, sorted from same donor. This TCR was recovered from an adult woman with latent tuberculosis. Here the CDR3 is given as CASSELGRNTEAFF. The sequence in DNA is TGTGCCAGCAGTGAACTGGGGAGAAACACTGAAGCTTTCTTT.